A selection of T cell receptor beta chains follows, all from one sample in a study of beta chain features in type 1 diabetes. Measured with immunoSEQ multiplex PCR; TCRdb has only the in-frame clones, and not every one. Of 400,000 to 500,000 clones detected, roughly 14% appear once; the ten largest clones hold roughly 0.036%. The source material was naive CD4+ T cells from blood. The origin of the receptors is a man aged 25 to 40 in good health. Both conserved end residues are trimmed from each CDR3. Fields, in order: clone size, V gene, J gene, CDR3 protein. Clone size is given for some rows only: seen once, a few or many times, or a class if the clone is expanded.

clone size: .; V gene: TRBV4-3; J gene: TRBJ2-4; CDR3 protein: ASSHGTANIQY
clone size: .; V gene: TRBV15; J gene: TRBJ2-1; CDR3 protein: ATSRTGLAPYNEQF
clone size: .; V gene: TRBV7-9; J gene: TRBJ2-5; CDR3 protein: ASSLAGTGRRYQETQY
clone size: .; V gene: TRBV5-1; J gene: TRBJ2-1; CDR3 protein: ASSLGRAGEQF
clone size: .; V gene: TRBV30; J gene: TRBJ1-2; CDR3 protein: AWSVLGASYGYT
clone size: few; V gene: TRBV19; J gene: TRBJ2-4; CDR3 protein: ASSAGLAGLAKNIQY
clone size: .; V gene: TRBV19; J gene: TRBJ2-3; CDR3 protein: ASSKGTGLSDTQY
clone size: .; V gene: TRBV30; J gene: TRBJ1-2; CDR3 protein: AWSALRTFGYT
clone size: .; V gene: TRBV29-1; J gene: TRBJ2-3; CDR3 protein: SVEGLGGRGADTQY
clone size: few; V gene: TRBV7-2; J gene: TRBJ2-1; CDR3 protein: ASSLASGRAVYNEQF
clone size: .; V gene: TRBV9; J gene: TRBJ1-2; CDR3 protein: AISVGWTEDYGYT
clone size: .; V gene: TRBV4-3; J gene: TRBJ1-2; CDR3 protein: ASSQDLRVGYGYT
clone size: .; V gene: TRBV30; J gene: TRBJ2-2; CDR3 protein: AWSVVRLGNTGELF
clone size: .; V gene: TRBV2; J gene: TRBJ2-3; CDR3 protein: ARSSGTDTQY
clone size: few; V gene: TRBV30; J gene: TRBJ1-2; CDR3 protein: AWSVLSGYT
clone size: few; V gene: TRBV18; J gene: TRBJ1-5; CDR3 protein: ASTLDRGRGQPQH
clone size: many; V gene: TRBV4-2; J gene: TRBJ2-3; CDR3 protein: ASSPTSGTDTQY
clone size: .; V gene: TRBV18; J gene: TRBJ2-7; CDR3 protein: ASSPLPGVYEQY
clone size: few; V gene: TRBV9; J gene: TRBJ2-3; CDR3 protein: ASSRQGLTDTQY
clone size: few; V gene: TRBV4-1; J gene: TRBJ2-1; CDR3 protein: ASSHPGANNEQF
clone size: .; V gene: TRBV6-5; J gene: TRBJ2-5; CDR3 protein: ASSRPGHYQETQY
clone size: few; V gene: TRBV4-2; J gene: TRBJ1-1; CDR3 protein: ASTAVLHGRGAEAF
clone size: few; V gene: TRBV4-1; J gene: TRBJ1-5; CDR3 protein: ASSLRDRGANNQPQH
clone size: .; V gene: TRBV7-2; J gene: TRBJ2-4; CDR3 protein: ASSLMEAVGDIQY
clone size: few; V gene: TRBV18; J gene: TRBJ2-1; CDR3 protein: ASSPPIWEGSYNEQF
clone size: few; V gene: TRBV7-9; J gene: TRBJ2-1; CDR3 protein: ASSLGRVRRSSYNEQF
clone size: .; V gene: TRBV4-2; J gene: TRBJ2-3; CDR3 protein: ASSPQREGADTQY
clone size: few; V gene: TRBV6-5; J gene: TRBJ2-1; CDR3 protein: ASSYSDRVSYNEQF
clone size: few; V gene: TRBV10-1; J gene: TRBJ2-3; CDR3 protein: ASSEAGTSGGDTQY
clone size: .; V gene: TRBV29-1; J gene: TRBJ2-2; CDR3 protein: SGHTGMDTGELF
clone size: .; V gene: TRBV7-9; J gene: TRBJ1-1; CDR3 protein: ASSYGQFTEAF
clone size: .; V gene: TRBV4-1; J gene: TRBJ2-1; CDR3 protein: ASSQDGLRDHNEQF
clone size: .; V gene: TRBV18; J gene: TRBJ2-1; CDR3 protein: ASSPPANEQF